This TCR beta chain was sequenced for a study of blood T cell repertoires in COVID-19. At the level of the study: Samples representing acute and convalescent COVID-19 were sourced from the United States, Italy and Spain. T cells, B-cell-depleted T cells, or PBMCs provided the cDNA or gDNA that served as material.

CDR3 length equals 17 residues. CDR1 is ENHRY, CDR2 SYGVKD, per germline. V was shortened by 3 bases and J by 5 bases, with 17 bases between the two germline ends. Original processing notes: Amplification of reference gene primers was used by the study to estimate nucleated cell counts. Generated by immunoSEQ multiplex PCR, the TCRdb table keeps only in-frame clones and is missing some. D and trimming were read from the DNA, whereas the V and J calls and clone size are those reported in that table. The repertoire holds roughly 200,000 clones, with 76% as singletons. The chain is built from TRBV10-3 and TRBJ1-6; D may be TRBD1 (6 bases). Specimen: peripheral blood. This TCR came from a woman between 45 and 60 years old with active or convalescent COVID-19. The CDR3: CAISDYPTGADNSPLHF. DNA of the CDR3: TGTGCCATCAGTGATTATCCGACAGGAGCTGATAATTCACCCCTCCACTTT.